The following is a T cell receptor beta chain sequence with its context. The target antigen is unknown. The record originates from a study of T-cell memory formation after mild COVID-19. Looking at the study overall: TCR clusters mostly belonged to single donors. Whole-study results and caveats: Some clones that responded turned up in pre-infection memory, which suggests that cross-reactive memory joined in. CD8+ contracting clones occupied EMRA, while CD4+ ones occupied mainly CM and EM. There was a balanced CD4/CD8 profile in clones contracting day 15 to 85, and later expanders leaned CD4+.

TCRdb used MiXCR to reprocess the 5' RACE reads, holding one entry per CDR3 protein. Here the sample spans hundreds of thousands of distinct CDR3 sequences, less than 9.5% being singletons. The sequenced sample was PBMCs or a T cell subset sorted from them (not recorded which). The clonotype originates from a man aged 18 to 30 who had mild COVID-19 (a few samples of this study predate the infection). Cell type and time point are not known.

The CDR3 sequence: CASSLAGNKETQYF. The CDR3, as DNA: TGTGCCAGCAGCTTGGCGGGGAACAAAGAGACCCAGTACTTC. This sequence joins TRBV5-6 and TRBJ2-5; a weak D match, TRBD2 (5 bases). The CDR3 is 14 amino acids. V gave up 0 bases and J gave up 3 bases, with 9 bases separating them. Germline CDR1 SGHDT, CDR2 YYEEEE.